This entry describes one T cell receptor (beta chain). The data are from a study of blood T cell repertoires in COVID-19. Study-level information: The United States, Italy and Spain were the sources of the acute and convalescent COVID-19 samples. Sample material is recorded as cDNA or gDNA derived from T cells, B-cell-depleted T cells, or PBMCs.

Germline CDR1 reads SGHRS; CDR2 reads YFSETQ. The CDR3 covers 14 residues. Trimming left V 2 bases short and J 8 bases short, with 11 bases between. In the study's own analysis: Reference gene primer amplification gave nucleated cell count estimates. Profiling relied on immunoSEQ multiplex PCR, and the TCRdb table lists in-frame clones only, not all of them. That table supplies the V and J calls and clone size; D and trimming were determined from the DNA. This table has some 340,000 clones, 85% appearing once. The sequencing input was peripheral blood. This TCR came from a woman aged 18 to 35 with acute or convalescent COVID-19. The chain combines TRBV5-1 with TRBJ1-6; the D gene is possibly TRBD1 (6 bases). In DNA, the CDR3 is TGCGCCAGCAGCTTAACAGGGCTGGATTCACCCCTCCACTTT. It is translated as CASSLTGLDSPLHF.